These 5 T cell receptor beta chains originate from one sample sequenced in a study of Ad26.COV2.S vaccination and SARS-CoV-2 variants. The repertoire was sequenced with immunoSEQ multiplex PCR; TCRdb's copy has only in-frame clones and lacks some. This table holds some 340,000 clones, 85% found once. Noted treatment: 15 to 20 received Ad26.COV2.S at low or high dose, single or two shots; roughly 5 received placebo; per-sample allocation not given. Each sample was drawn 63 days after the first injection (of vaccine or placebo). This sample comprised peripheral blood, obtained in a trial of Ad26.COV2.S vaccine versus placebo. The receptors stem from a person between 18 and 59 years old who received the Ad26.COV2.S COVID-19 vaccine or a placebo.

The chain uses TRBV21-1 and TRBJ2-3. TRBV21-1 is described as a pseudogene. The CDR3 runs to 13 residues. The CDR3 DNA sequence: TGTGCCAGCAGCAAACTTAAGTGGAAGGCGCAGTATTTT. Its protein product is CASSKLKWKAQYF.

The chain combines TRBV5-1 with TRBJ2-7, with TRBD1 identical over 12 bases. The junction had 5 bases not matched to a gene; V was cut back by 3 bases and J by 4 bases. The CDR3 loop spans 15 amino acids. From germline, CDR1 is SGHRS and CDR2 YFSETQ. CDR3 region: CASSSGTGGWYEQYF. CDR3 bases: TGCGCCAGCAGCTCTGGGACAGGGGGCTGGTACGAGCAGTACTTC. Combining the CDR3 with reference TRBV5-1 and TRBJ2-7 gives the whole variable domain KAGVTQTPRYLIKTRGQQVTLSCSPISGHRSVSWYQQTPGQGLQFLFEYFSETQRNKGNFPGRFSGRQFSNSRSEMNVSTLELGDSALYLCASSSGTGGWYEQYFGPGTRLTVT.

The V call is TRBV4-2, the J call TRBJ2-3; 9 positions agree with TRBD2. V was clipped by 4 bases and J by 6 bases; unmatched bases: 11. The CDR3 sequence is 16 residues long. CDR1 is LGHNA and CDR2 is YNFKEQ in the germline V gene. The CDR3 coding sequence is TGTGCCAGCAGCCCGAGTCCTAGCGGGGCGGGGGATACGCAGTATTTT. Its translation: CASSPSPSGAGDTQYF.

The rearrangement links TRBV7-8 to TRBJ1-5; D ambiguous. CDR3 length: 17 residues. Germline V lookup: CDR1 SGHVS, CDR2 FQNEAQ. Deletions cut 0 bases from V and 1 base from J, with 13 bases between. The CDR3: CASSLALKVPSNQPQHF. CDR3 DNA sequence: TGTGCCAGCAGCTTAGCGTTGAAGGTCCCCAGCAATCAGCCCCAGCATTTT.

The rearrangement uses TRBV10-3 and TRBJ2-7, with 7 bases lining up with TRBD1. Trimming removed 9 bases from V and 2 bases from J; junction bases left unmatched: 4. The CDR3 extends over 12 amino acids. Looked up from germline, CDR1 is ENHRY and CDR2 is SYGVKD. CDR3 coding DNA: TGTGCCATTGCCCAGGGGGCCTACGAGCAGTACTTC. Encoded protein: CAIAQGAYEQYF.